The present entry profiles one T cell receptor beta chain with its context. The target antigen is unknown. This entry comes from a study of T cell responses to AZD1222 COVID-19 vaccine. The CDR3 loop spans 14 amino acids. V was clipped by 4 bases and J by 5 bases; unmatched bases: 2. The germline CDR1 and CDR2 sequences are KGHDR and SFDVKD. TCRdb keeps only in-frame clones here, not all; method: immunoSEQ multiplex PCR. The table includes 80,000 to 90,000 clones, around nine tenths detected once. Overall study results and limits: Only six AZD1222 recipients tested seropositive at baseline. Repertoires were collected only later (after the peak T cell response had occurred). Variant regions that are unmutated are reportedly the target of nearly half of spike-specific TCRs. Vaccine-associated CD4 TCRs ranged over spike, dominating at 160-218 and 743-854.

V and J are TRBV24-1 and TRBJ2-2; 8 nucleotides agree with TRBD1. This receptor was taken from an adult who received the AZD1222 COVID-19 vaccine. This material consisted of peripheral blood, taken 28 days after the second AZD1222 dose. CDR3 nucleotide sequence: TGTGCCACCAGTGAGACAGGGGATACCGGGGAGCTGTTTTTT. Amino acid sequence: CATSETGDTGELFF.